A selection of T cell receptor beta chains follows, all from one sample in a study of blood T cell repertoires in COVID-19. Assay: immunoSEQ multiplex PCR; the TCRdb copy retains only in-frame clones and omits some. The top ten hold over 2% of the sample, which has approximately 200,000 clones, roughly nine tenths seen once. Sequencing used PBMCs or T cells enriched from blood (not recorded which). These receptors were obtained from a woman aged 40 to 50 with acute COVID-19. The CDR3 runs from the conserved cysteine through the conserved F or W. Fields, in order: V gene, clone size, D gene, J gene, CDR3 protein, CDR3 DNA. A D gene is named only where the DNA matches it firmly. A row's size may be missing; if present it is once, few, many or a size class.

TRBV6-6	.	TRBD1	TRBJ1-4	CASSRTGANEKLFF	TGTGCCAGCAGTCGGACAGGGGCTAATGAAAAACTGTTTTTT
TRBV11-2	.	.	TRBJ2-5	CASSLHRLETQYF	TGTGCCAGCAGCTTGCACAGGTTAGAGACCCAGTACTTC
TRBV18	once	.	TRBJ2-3	CASSPRAGPGTDTQYF	TGTGCCAGCTCACCACGCGCGGGGCCGGGCACAGATACGCAGTATTTT
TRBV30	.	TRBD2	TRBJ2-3	CAWTLAGGSTDTQYF	TGTGCCTGGACCCTAGCGGGGGGTAGCACAGATACGCAGTATTTT
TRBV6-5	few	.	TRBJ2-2	CASSYSFGRATGELFF	TGTGCCAGCAGTTACTCATTCGGCAGGGCGACCGGGGAGCTGTTTTTT
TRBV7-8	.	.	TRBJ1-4	CASSLSSKGNEKLFF	TGTGCCAGCAGCTTAAGTTCCAAGGGGAATGAAAAACTGTTTTTT
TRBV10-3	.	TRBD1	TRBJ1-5	CAISEAGDRGSSSQPQHF	TGTGCCATCAGTGAAGCTGGGGACAGGGGGAGTTCGAGTCAGCCCCAGCATTTT
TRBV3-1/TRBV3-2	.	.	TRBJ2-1	CASRQNGLTDNEQFF	TGTGCCAGCAGACAAAACGGACTAACAGACAATGAGCAGTTCTTC
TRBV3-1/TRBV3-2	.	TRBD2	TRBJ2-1	CASSQMAGVRNEQFF	TGTGCCAGCAGCCAAATGGCGGGAGTGAGGAATGAGCAGTTCTTC
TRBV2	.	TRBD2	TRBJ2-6	CASSEAWSSGGSGANVLTF	TGTGCCAGCAGTGAAGCTTGGAGTAGCGGGGGGTCTGGGGCCAACGTCCTGACTTTC
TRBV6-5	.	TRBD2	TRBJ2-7	CASSYSASGSYEQYF	TGTGCCAGCAGTTACTCGGCTAGCGGGAGCTACGAGCAGTACTTC
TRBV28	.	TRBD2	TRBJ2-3	CASSPSLAGGTDTQYF	TGTGCCAGCAGTCCCTCCCTAGCGGGGGGCACAGATACGCAGTATTTT
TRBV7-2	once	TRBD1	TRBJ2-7	CASSVTGGAGEQYF	TGTGCCAGCAGCGTGACAGGGGGCGCGGGGGAGCAGTACTTC
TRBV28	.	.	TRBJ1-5	CASSEINQPQHF	TGTGCCAGCTCAGAAATTAATCAGCCCCAGCATTTT
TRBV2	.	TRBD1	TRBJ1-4	CASSRDRNEKLFF	TGTGCCAGCAGCCGGGACAGGAATGAAAAACTGTTTTTT
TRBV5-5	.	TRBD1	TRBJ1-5	CASSWGTENQPQHF	TGTGCCAGCAGCTGGGGGACAGAGAATCAGCCCCAGCATTTT
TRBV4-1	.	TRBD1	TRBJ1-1	CASSGGTGLNTEAFF	TGCGCCAGCAGCGGAGGGACAGGGTTGAACACTGAAGCTTTCTTT
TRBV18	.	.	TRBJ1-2	CASSNSALGTLNGYTF	TGTGCCAGCTCAAATTCCGCGTTGGGGACACTTAATGGCTACACCTTC
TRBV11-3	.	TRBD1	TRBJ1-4	CASSIRTGEKLFF	TGTGCCAGCAGCATACGGACAGGGGAGAAACTGTTTTTT
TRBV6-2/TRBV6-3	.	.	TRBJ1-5	CASSRRGLINQPQHF	TGTGCCAGCAGCCGCCGGGGACTGATCAATCAGCCCCAGCATTTT
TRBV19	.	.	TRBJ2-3	CASSIEGGPDTQYF	TGTGCCAGTAGTATAGAAGGGGGTCCAGATACGCAGTATTTT
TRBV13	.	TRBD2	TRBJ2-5	CASSEGLAGGQETQYF	TGTGCCAGCAGCGAAGGACTAGCGGGGGGACAAGAGACCCAGTACTTC
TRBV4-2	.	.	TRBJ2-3	CASSQDRGSVTDTQYF	TGTGCCAGCAGCCAAGATCGGGGATCTGTTACAGATACGCAGTATTTT
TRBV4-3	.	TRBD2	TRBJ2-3	CASSQGYKAGKQADTQYF	TGCGCCAGCAGCCAAGGGTACAAAGCGGGAAAGCAGGCTGATACGCAGTATTTT
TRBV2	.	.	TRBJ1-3	CASSEAASGNTIYF	TGTGCCAGCAGTGAAGCGGCCTCTGGAAACACCATATATTTT
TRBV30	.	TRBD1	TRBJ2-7	CAWRVPGQGAGSYEQYF	TGTGCCTGGAGGGTACCGGGACAGGGGGCAGGTTCCTACGAGCAGTACTTC
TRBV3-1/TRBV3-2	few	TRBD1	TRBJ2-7	CASSRGQVPPYEQYF	TGTGCCAGCAGCCGGGGACAGGTCCCACCCTACGAGCAGTACTTC
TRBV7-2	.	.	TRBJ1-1	CASGGRGGNTEAFF	TGTGCCAGCGGGGGGAGAGGTGGAAACACTGAAGCTTTCTTT
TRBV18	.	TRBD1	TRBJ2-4	CASSADRVGNIQYF	TGTGCCAGCTCAGCGGACAGGGTTGGAAACATTCAGTACTTC
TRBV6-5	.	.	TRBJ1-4	CASSYGQGGGGEKLFF	TGTGCCAGCAGTTACGGGCAGGGAGGAGGAGGGGAAAAACTGTTTTTT
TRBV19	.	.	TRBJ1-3	CASSRIQGSPGNTIYF	TGTGCCAGTAGTCGGATCCAGGGCTCTCCTGGAAACACCATATATTTT
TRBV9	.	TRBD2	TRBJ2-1	CASSVGAGGRHEQFF	TGTGCCAGCAGCGTCGGAGCGGGGGGGCGCCATGAGCAGTTCTTC
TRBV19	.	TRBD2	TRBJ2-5	CASSIYLLPAGGEQETQYF	TGTGCCAGTAGTATTTACTTACTGCCAGCGGGAGGGGAACAAGAGACCCAGTACTTC
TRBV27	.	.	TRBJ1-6	CASSLSINFYAIYNSPLHF	TGTGCCAGCAGTTTATCCATCAACTTCTACGCTATTTATAATTCACCCCTCCACTTT
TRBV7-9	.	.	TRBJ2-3	CASSLGRETDTQYF	TGTGCCAGCAGCTTAGGCAGGGAAACAGATACGCAGTATTTT
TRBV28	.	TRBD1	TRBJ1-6	CASSLIGQGARNSPLHF	TGTGCCAGCAGCCTTATTGGACAGGGGGCGCGGAATTCACCCCTCCACTTT
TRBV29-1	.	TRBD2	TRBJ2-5	CSVDGGGGETQYF	TGCAGCGTTGATGGTGGGGGGGGAGAGACCCAGTACTTC
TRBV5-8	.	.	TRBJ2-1	CASSSRGSYNEQFF	TGTGCCAGCAGCTCCAGGGGCTCCTACAATGAGCAGTTCTTC
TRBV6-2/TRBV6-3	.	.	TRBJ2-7	CASSSVPGQGSSGVYEQYF	TGTGCCAGCAGTTCCGTCCCGGGACAGGGTTCTAGCGGGGTCTACGAGCAGTACTTC
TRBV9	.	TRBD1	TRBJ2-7	CASSVSGTGAYEQYF	TGTGCCAGCAGCGTGTCCGGGACAGGGGCCTACGAGCAGTACTTC